What follows describes a single TCR beta chain. This CDR3 comprises 14 residues. From germline, CDR1 is LNHDA and CDR2 SQIVND (reference sequence). The germline V and J ends were trimmed by 4 bases and 5 bases, with 14 bases remaining between them. This specimen belongs to a study of control samples from healthy donors and cancer patients. Profiling relied on immunoSEQ multiplex PCR, and the TCRdb table lists in-frame clones only, not all of them. The data contain about 140,000 clones, approximately 86% of them singletons. Material for sequencing was blood. The rearrangement links TRBV19 to TRBJ1-1; D possibly corresponds to TRBD1 (6 bases). The sequence came from a woman aged 25 to 45 in good health. CDR3: CASSTLTGYTEAFF. The CDR3 nucleotides are TGTGCCAGTAGTACCCTCACAGGGTATACTGAAGCTTTCTTT.